The 10 T cell receptor beta chains below all came from one sample that was sequenced in a study of blood T cell repertoires in COVID-19. Produced via immunoSEQ multiplex PCR; TCRdb's table is partial and in-frame only. The sample has around 200,000 clones; over 60% are singletons. What was sequenced was peripheral blood. These receptors were taken from a woman in her seventies with acute or convalescent COVID-19.

The chain is built from TRBV7-8 and TRBJ2-5; 10 bases align to TRBD2. V trimming: 5 bases; J trimming: 3 bases; junction bases outside the gene matches: 3. CDR1 and CDR2 from the germline V gene are SGHVS and FQNEAQ. The CDR3 covers 14 residues. CDR3 nucleotide sequence: TGTGCCAGCAGCCCAGGACTAGCGGAAGAGACCCAGTACTTC. It translates to CASSPGLAEETQYF.

The V and J genes are TRBV5-1 and TRBJ1-1; D is uncertain. Deletions cut 6 bases from V and 1 base from J, with 13 bases between. CDR1 is SGHRS and CDR2 is YFSETQ in the germline V gene. This CDR3 contains 14 residues. The DNA of the CDR3 is TGCGCCAGCACTCCGGGAGGGCCGAACACTGAAGCTTTCTTT. Encoded protein: CASTPGGPNTEAFF.

The chain joins TRBV7-2 to TRBJ1-5; 7 nucleotides align to TRBD1. Trimming cost V 7 bases and J 6 bases; bases outside gene matches: 9. In germline, CDR1 is SGHTA, CDR2 FQGNSA. CDR3 length equals 14 residues. CDR3 sequence reads: CASTLGGGGQPQHF. CDR3 nucleotide sequence: TGTGCCAGCACACTCGGAGGGGGCGGTCAGCCCCAGCATTTT.

This chain joins TRBV10-1 and TRBJ2-5; possibly TRBD2 for D (6 bases). Trimming left V 8 bases short and J 6 bases short, with 19 bases between. This CDR3 region has 14 residues. Germline lookup yields CDR1 WNHNN and CDR2 SYGVQD (reference sequence). The CDR3 protein is CASRSRGMGKTQYF. The CDR3 bases are TGCGCCAGCCGAAGCCGGGGGATGGGGAAGACCCAGTACTTC.

V usage is TRBV5-1 and J usage is TRBJ2-5; TRBD1 agrees at 9 bases. The CDR3 sequence is 16 residues long. V shed 7 bases, J shed 2 bases, and the junction held 12 bases outside the gene matches. CDR1 and CDR2 from the germline V gene are SGHRS and YFSETQ. This CDR3 is CASSPGTGPLQETQYF. Written as DNA, the CDR3 is TGCGCCAGCTCACCCGGGACAGGGCCATTACAAGAGACCCAGTACTTC.

The CDR3 is CASRQGGNSNQPQHF. The CDR3 DNA is TGTGCCAGCAGACAGGGTGGGAATAGCAATCAGCCCCAGCATTTT. The chain joins TRBV11-2 to TRBJ1-5; D is perhaps TRBD1 (6 bases). The V gene lost 6 bases and the J gene lost 0 bases, with 12 bases spanning the gap. Germline lookup yields CDR1 SGHAT and CDR2 FQNNGV. The CDR3 loop spans 15 amino acids.

This chain links TRBV10-3 with TRBJ1-1; D may be TRBD1 (6 bases). The V end lost 3 bases, the J end lost 8 bases, and 13 bases lay between the germline ends. Germline CDR1 reads ENHRY; CDR2 reads SYGVKD. CDR3 length equals 13 residues. This CDR3 is CAISDDNQGEAFF. The CDR3 DNA reads as TGTGCCATCAGTGACGATAATCAGGGGGAAGCTTTCTTT.

J is TRBJ2-7 and V is TRBV11-2; 7 bases align to TRBD1. The CDR3 is 15 amino acids. Germline V gives CDR1 SGHAT, CDR2 FQNNGV. Germline trimming cut 5 bases from V and 1 base from J; bases unmatched to any gene: 8. The CDR3 spells CASSLGTVRSYEQYF. DNA for the CDR3: TGTGCCAGCAGCCTCGGGACAGTAAGATCCTACGAGCAGTACTTC.

The V gene is TRBV27, the J gene TRBJ2-1; 7 nucleotides match TRBD1. The CDR3 runs 16 residues. Germline V gene data show CDR1 as MNHEY and CDR2 as SMNVEV (reference sequence). V dropped 5 bases and J dropped 0; count of bases not matched to a gene: 7. The CDR3 is CASSTPTGSSYNEQFF. CDR3 DNA sequence: TGTGCCAGCAGTACCCCGACAGGGAGCTCCTACAATGAGCAGTTCTTC.

CDR3 protein: CAIAGLAGSGELFF. The DNA of the CDR3 is TGTGCCATCGCGGGACTAGCGGGTTCCGGGGAGCTGTTTTTT. The chain joins TRBV10-3 to TRBJ2-2; TRBD2 matches 12 bases. J was trimmed by 6 bases and V by 8 bases; bases with no gene match: 4. CDR3 length equals 14 residues. Germline CDR1 reads ENHRY; CDR2 reads SYGVKD.